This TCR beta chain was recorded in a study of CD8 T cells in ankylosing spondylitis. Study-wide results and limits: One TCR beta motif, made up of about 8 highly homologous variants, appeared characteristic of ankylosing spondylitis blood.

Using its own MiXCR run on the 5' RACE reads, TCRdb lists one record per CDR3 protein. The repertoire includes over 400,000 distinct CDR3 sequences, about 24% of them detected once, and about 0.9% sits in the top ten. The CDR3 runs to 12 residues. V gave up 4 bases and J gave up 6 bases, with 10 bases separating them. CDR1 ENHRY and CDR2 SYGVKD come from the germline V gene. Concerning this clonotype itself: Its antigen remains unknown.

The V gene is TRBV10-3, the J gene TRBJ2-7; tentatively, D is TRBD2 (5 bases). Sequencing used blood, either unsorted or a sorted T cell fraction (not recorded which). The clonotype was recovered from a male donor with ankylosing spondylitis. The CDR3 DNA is TGTGCCATCAGTGTCGATGGAGGCGAGCAGTACGTC. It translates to CAISVDGGEQYV.